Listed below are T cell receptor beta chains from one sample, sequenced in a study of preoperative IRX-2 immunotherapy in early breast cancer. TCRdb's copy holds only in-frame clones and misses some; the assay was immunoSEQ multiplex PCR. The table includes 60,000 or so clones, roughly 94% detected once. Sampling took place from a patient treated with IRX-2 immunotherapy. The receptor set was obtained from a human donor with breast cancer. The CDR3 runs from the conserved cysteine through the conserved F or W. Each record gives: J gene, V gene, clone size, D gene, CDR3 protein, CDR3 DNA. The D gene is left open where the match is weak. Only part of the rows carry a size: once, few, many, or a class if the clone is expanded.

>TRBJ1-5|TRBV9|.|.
CASSAKGPQHF
TGTGCCAGCAGCGCCAAGGGGCCCCAGCATTTT
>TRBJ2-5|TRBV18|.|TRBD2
CASSLFAGDAETQYF
TGTGCCAGCTCACTGTTTGCGGGGGATGCGGAGACCCAGTACTTC
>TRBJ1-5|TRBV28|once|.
CASSLTGRLQPQHF
TGTGCCAGCAGTTTGACAGGACGTCTTCAGCCCCAGCATTTT
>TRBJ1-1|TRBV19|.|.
CASSPSGDTEAFF
TGTGCCAGTAGTCCGTCGGGGGACACTGAAGCTTTCTTT
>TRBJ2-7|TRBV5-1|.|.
CASSLGLREYEQYF
TGCGCCAGCAGCTTGGGTCTCAGGGAATACGAGCAGTACTTC
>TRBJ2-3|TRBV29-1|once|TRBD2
CSTSGTSGPTGGTDTQYF
TGCAGCACTTCCGGGACTAGCGGCCCCACTGGGGGCACAGATACGCAGTATTTT
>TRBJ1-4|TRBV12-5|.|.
CASGLEWEKLFF
TGTGCTAGTGGTTTGGAGTGGGAAAAACTGTTTTTT
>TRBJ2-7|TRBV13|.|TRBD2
CASSIAGSYEQYF
TGTGCCAGCAGCATAGCGGGATCCTACGAGCAGTACTTC
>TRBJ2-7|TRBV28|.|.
CASSFSILWDGTYEQYF
TGTGCCAGCAGTTTTTCAATTCTATGGGACGGCACCTACGAGCAGTACTTC
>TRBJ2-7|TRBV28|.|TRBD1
CASSSYRGRSYEQYF
TGTGCCAGCAGTTCCTACAGGGGGCGATCCTACGAGCAGTACTTC
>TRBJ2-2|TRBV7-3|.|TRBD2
CASSSPGLAETGELFF
TGTGCCAGCAGCTCCCCGGGACTAGCGGAAACCGGGGAGCTGTTTTTT
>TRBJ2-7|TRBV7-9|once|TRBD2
CASSLYGGTSYEQYF
TGTGCCAGCAGCTTATACGGGGGGACCTCCTACGAGCAGTACTTC
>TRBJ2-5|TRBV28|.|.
CASSLRGIGETQYF
TGTGCCAGCAGTTTAAGGGGGATCGGTGAGACCCAGTACTTC
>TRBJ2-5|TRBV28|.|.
CASSTTGRWETQYF
TGTGCCAGCAGTACGACAGGGAGGTGGGAGACCCAGTACTTC
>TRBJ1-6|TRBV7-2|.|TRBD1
CASSRGQGRSYNSPLHF
TGTGCCAGCAGCCGAGGACAGGGTCGCTCCTATAATTCACCCCTCCACTTT
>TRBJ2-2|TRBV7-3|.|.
CASSLWMTGELFF
TGTGCCAGCAGCTTATGGATGACCGGGGAGCTGTTTTTT
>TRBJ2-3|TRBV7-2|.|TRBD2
CASSLVSGGADTQYF
TGTGCCAGCAGCTTAGTTAGTGGGGGGGCAGATACGCAGTATTTT
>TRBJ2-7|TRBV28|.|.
CASSFPTYEQYF
TGTGCCAGCAGTTTCCCCACCTACGAGCAGTACTTC
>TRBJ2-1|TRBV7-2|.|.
CASSPDRDWSSYNEQFF
TGTGCCAGCAGCCCCGACCGGGACTGGAGCTCCTACAATGAGCAGTTCTTC